In its sample, the clone carrying this T cell receptor (beta chain) was seen many times. The antigen remains unidentified. The germline gene is not matched at one end of the junction; a read error may be the cause. This entry comes from a study of T cells after yellow fever vaccination. Overall study findings and caveats: The secondary response peaked faster, at day 5 versus 15, but was weaker. Post-booster repertoires contained most primary-vaccination clones again (roughly 95% CD4, 88% CD8). Clonotypes found in both CD4 and CD8 compartments made up a small share.

This CDR3 spans 14 amino acids. The germline gives CDR1 ENHRY, CDR2 SYGVKD. TCRdb itself ran the 5' RACE reads through MiXCR, one entry per CDR3 protein. This repertoire shows 500,000 to 650,000 distinct CDR3 sequences, roughly 13% found once; its top ten account for about 14%. The chain is built from TRBV10-3 and TRBJ2-1; 7 nucleotides agree with TRBD1. The TCR originated in a man under 40 who received the YFV17D yellow fever vaccine. Material: PBMCs, obtained on the day of the yellow fever booster vaccination. The DNA of the CDR3 is TGTGCCCTCAGAAAGAGACAGGGCGATGGTGAGCAGTTCTTC. It yields the protein CALRKRQGDGEQFF.